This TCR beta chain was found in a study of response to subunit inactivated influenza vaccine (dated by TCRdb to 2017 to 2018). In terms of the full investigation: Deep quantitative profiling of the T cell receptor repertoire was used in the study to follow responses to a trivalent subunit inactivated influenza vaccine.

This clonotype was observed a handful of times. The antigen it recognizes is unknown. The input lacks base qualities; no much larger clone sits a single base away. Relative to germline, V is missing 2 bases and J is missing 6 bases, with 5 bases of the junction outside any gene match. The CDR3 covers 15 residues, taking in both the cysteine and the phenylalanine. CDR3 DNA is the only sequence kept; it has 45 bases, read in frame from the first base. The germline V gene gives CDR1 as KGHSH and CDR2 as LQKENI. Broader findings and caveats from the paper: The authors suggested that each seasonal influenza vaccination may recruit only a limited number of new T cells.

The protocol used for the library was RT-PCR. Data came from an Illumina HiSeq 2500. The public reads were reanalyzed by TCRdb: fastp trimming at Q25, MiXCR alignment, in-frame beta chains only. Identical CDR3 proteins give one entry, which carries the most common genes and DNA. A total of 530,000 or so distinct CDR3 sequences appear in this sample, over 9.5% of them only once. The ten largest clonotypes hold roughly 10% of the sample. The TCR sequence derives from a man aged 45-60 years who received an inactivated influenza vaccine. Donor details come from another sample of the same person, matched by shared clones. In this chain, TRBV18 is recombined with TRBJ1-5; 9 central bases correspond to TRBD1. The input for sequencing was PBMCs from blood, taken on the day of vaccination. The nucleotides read TGTGCCAGCTCACCAAATTTGGGACAGGGTCAGCCCCAGCATTTT. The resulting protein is CASSPNLGQGQPQHF.